The 31 T cell receptor beta chains below come from one sample, sequenced in a study of control samples from healthy donors and cancer patients. Libraries were prepared by immunoSEQ multiplex PCR; TCRdb keeps only in-frame clonotypes and omits some of them. The sample lists 75,000 to 90,000 clones, around 86% occurring once. What was sequenced was blood. These receptors originate from a man younger than 45 in good health.

The chain uses TRBV5-4 and TRBJ2-5; 7 bases line up with TRBD2. V shed 4 bases and J 2 bases; nucleotides not matched to a gene: 8. The V gene's germline CDR1 is SGHNT and CDR2 YYREEE (reference sequence). The CDR3 runs to 15 residues. CDR3 amino acids: CASSLRLAGQETQYF. The CDR3 nucleotides read TGTGCCAGCAGCCTCCGACTAGCTGGTCAAGAGACCCAGTACTTC.

The gene calls are TRBV10-3 and TRBJ1-2; the D gene is possibly TRBD1 (6 bases). The CDR3 is 14 amino acids. Germline CDR1 is ENHRY and CDR2 is SYGVKD. The V and J ends lost 3 bases and 6 bases respectively, with 14 bases between them. CDR3 sequence: CAISDPGGSDGYTF. The DNA of the CDR3 is TGTGCCATCAGTGACCCCGGGGGCTCGGATGGCTACACCTTC.

This clone was counted only a few times. The chain couples TRBV3-1 (or the pseudogene TRBV3-2) to TRBJ2-1; 9 bases are a match to TRBD2. The trim removed 4 bases at V and 2 bases at J, leaving 6 bases unmatched. The CDR3 is 16 residues long. Germline loops: CDR1 LGHDT, CDR2 YNNKEL (reference sequence). The CDR3 loop reads CASSPFGGGAYNEQFF. CDR3 DNA: TGTGCCAGCAGCCCATTCGGCGGGGGGGCCTACAATGAGCAGTTCTTC.

The rearrangement joins TRBV5-1 to TRBJ2-2; 9 positions match TRBD1. This CDR3 has 14 amino acids. The germline V gene has CDR1 SGHRS and CDR2 YFSETQ. V trimming: 4 bases; J trimming: 6 bases; junction bases outside the gene matches: 4. CDR3 residues: CASSPRQGAGELFF. CDR3 nucleotide sequence: TGCGCCAGCAGCCCACGACAGGGGGCCGGGGAGCTGTTTTTT.

V usage is TRBV19 and J usage is TRBJ2-7; maybe TRBD1 (5 bases). The CDR3 is made up of 16 amino acids. Germline CDR1 reads LNHDA; CDR2 reads SQIVND (reference sequence). Trimming pared 5 bases from V and 0 bases from J, leaving 17 bases between. The CDR3: CASSESGLLGSYEQYF. In DNA form, the CDR3 reads TGTGCCAGTAGTGAATCAGGGCTTCTTGGCTCCTACGAGCAGTACTTC.

V gene TRBV11-2 combines with J gene TRBJ2-3, with 10 bases that match TRBD2. The length of the CDR3 is 18 residues. The V and J ends lost 1 base and 4 bases, in that order; junction bases with no gene match: 11. Germline V gene lookup returns CDR1 SGHAT and CDR2 FQNNGV. CDR3 amino acids: CASSLAPLQRGGPDTQYF. CDR3 bases: TGTGCCAGCAGCTTAGCGCCTCTCCAGCGGGGGGGGCCAGATACGCAGTATTTT.

The chain joins TRBV7-9 to TRBJ1-1, with D possibly TRBD1 on 6 matching bases. The CDR3 is 13 amino acids. Germline V gene lookup returns CDR1 SEHNR and CDR2 FQNEAQ (reference sequence). V shed 9 bases and J shed 6 bases, with 17 bases lying between them. The CDR3 coding sequence is TGTGCCAGTTGGGGGGCAGGGATCCCTGAAGCTTTCTTT. The encoded protein is CASWGAGIPEAFF.

The gene calls are TRBV2 and TRBJ2-3; D may match TRBD1 or TRBD2 (5 bases each). V was pared by 3 bases and J by 2 bases, with 9 bases between. The CDR3 runs 14 residues. Germline V CDR1 and CDR2: SNHLY, FYNNEI. The CDR3 DNA is TGTGCCAGCAGTGAGGGGACCCACACAGATACGCAGTATTTT. The encoded protein is CASSEGTHTDTQYF.

The chain has TRBV9 and TRBJ1-2; a weak D match, TRBD1 (5 bases). V lost 0 bases and J 4 bases, leaving 16 bases between the germline ends. Germline V gene sequence: CDR1 SGDLS, CDR2 YYNGEE. The CDR3 is made up of 16 amino acids. The CDR3 sequence is CASSVAAVGGAYGYTF. CDR3 nucleotide sequence: TGTGCCAGCAGCGTAGCCGCGGTAGGAGGGGCCTATGGCTACACCTTC.

J is TRBJ2-3 and V is TRBV10-1; perhaps TRBD2 as D (5 bases). Between the trimmed V and J ends, which lost 2 bases and 2 bases, there was a span of 11 bases. The CDR3 extends over 15 amino acids. CDR1 is WNHNN, CDR2 SYGVQD, per germline (reference sequence). CDR3 amino acids: CASSERRSDTDTQYF. The CDR3 DNA sequence: TGCGCCAGCAGTGAGCGGAGGTCGGACACAGATACGCAGTATTTT.

The CDR3: CASSPGQHSYEQYF. The CDR3 nucleotides read TGTGCCAGCTCACCGGGGCAGCACTCCTACGAGCAGTACTTC. V and J are TRBV18 and TRBJ2-7, with D possibly TRBD1 on 5 matching bases. This CDR3 is 14 amino acids long. Trimming pared 3 bases from V and 0 bases from J, leaving 9 bases between. Germline assignment: CDR1 KGHSH and CDR2 LQKENI.

V is TRBV19 and J is TRBJ1-1; 11 nucleotides match TRBD1. The CDR3 totals 14 residues. From germline, CDR1 is LNHDA and CDR2 SQIVND (reference sequence). Losses at the gene ends were 3 bases for V and 4 bases for J; bases not matched to a gene: 1. The CDR3, as DNA: TGTGCCAGTAGTATCGGGACAGGGGGCACTGAAGCTTTCTTT. It encodes CASSIGTGGTEAFF.

V is TRBV11-2 and J is TRBJ2-1; D may be TRBD2 (6 bases). This CDR3 is 14 amino acids long. Germline values: CDR1 SGHAT, CDR2 FQNNGV. Deletions cut 5 bases from V and 10 bases from J, with 18 bases between. The CDR3 sequence: CASSPGAGSKEQFF. The CDR3 DNA reads TGTGCCAGCAGCCCCGGGGCCGGGAGTAAGGAGCAGTTCTTC. Based on the CDR3 plus reference TRBV11-2 and TRBJ2-1, the full variable domain is EAGVAQSPRYKIIEKRQSVAFWCNPISGHATLYWYQQILGQGPKLLIQFQNNGVVDDSQLPKDRFSAERLKGVDSTLKIQPAKLEDSAVYLCASSPGAGSKEQFFGPGTRLTVL.

The chain links TRBV27 to TRBJ2-3; 8 bases map to TRBD2. J gave up 7 bases and V 3 bases, and 6 bases lay outside the gene matches. The length of the CDR3 is 14 residues. From germline, CDR1 is MNHEY and CDR2 SMNVEV (reference sequence). CDR3 bases: TGTGCCAGCAGTTTCGGGGGGGGTGGAAATACGCAGTATTTT. Its translation: CASSFGGGGNTQYF.

This clone has just a few counts. Other DNA sequences within the sample encode an identical CDR3. The CDR3 region has the DNA TGCGCCAGCAGCAGACTCGACGGGGGATTGGGCACTGAAGCTTTCTTT. It codes for CASSRLDGGLGTEAFF. The V call is TRBV5-1, the J call TRBJ1-1, with D perhaps matching TRBD1 (5 bases). V was clipped by 4 bases and J by 4 bases, with 20 bases between them. CDR3 length: 16 residues. Germline V gene data show CDR1 as SGHRS and CDR2 as YFSETQ.

The V gene is TRBV7-2, the J gene TRBJ1-1; D possibly corresponds to TRBD1 (5 bases). The CDR3 covers 13 residues. V lost 1 base and J 6 bases, leaving 9 bases between the germline ends. Germline loops: CDR1 SGHTA, CDR2 FQGNSA. The CDR3 sequence is CASSLVGGAEAFF. The CDR3 DNA reads as TGTGCCAGCAGCTTAGTAGGAGGGGCTGAAGCTTTCTTT.

This chain's CDR3 is CASSFRVLGYTF. Here the CDR3 DNA reads TGTGCCAGCAGCTTTAGGGTTCTTGGCTACACCTTC. This chain uses TRBV7-2 with TRBJ1-2; D gene uncertain. There are 12 residues in the CDR3. The V and J ends lost 3 bases and 7 bases respectively, with 9 bases between them. CDR1 is SGHTA, CDR2 FQGNSA, per germline.

This clone appeared a single time. The chain has TRBV24-1 and TRBJ2-5; 7 nucleotides align to TRBD1. The CDR3 is made up of 15 amino acids. V was clipped by 5 bases and J by 7 bases; unmatched bases: 12. Germline loops: CDR1 KGHDR, CDR2 SFDVKD. The CDR3 region has the DNA TGTGCCACCAGTGGACCCGACAGGGAAGCAGGGACCCAGTACTTC. It codes for CATSGPDREAGTQYF.

The CDR3 loop reads CAWRPPWGKETQYF. The CDR3 DNA reads TGTGCCTGGAGGCCCCCCTGGGGGAAGGAGACCCAGTACTTC. The V gene is TRBV30, the J gene TRBJ2-5; D is possibly TRBD1 or TRBD2 (5 bases each). The CDR3 is 14 amino acids. Germline lookup yields CDR1 GTSNPN and CDR2 SVGIG (reference sequence). V lost 3 bases and J 5 bases, leaving 16 bases between the germline ends.

The rearrangement links TRBV7-9 to TRBJ2-7, with unresolved D. V dropped 7 bases and J dropped 3 bases, with 16 bases sitting between them. This CDR3 contains 14 residues. Per germline, CDR1 SEHNR and CDR2 FQNEAQ (reference sequence). The CDR3 bases are TGTGCCAGCACTTTACCGCTGTGGTGCTACGAGCAGTACGTC. Protein: CASTLPLWCYEQYV.

V is TRBV9 and J is TRBJ1-2, with 11 bases that match TRBD1. Germline V CDR1 and CDR2: SGDLS, YYNGEE. CDR3 size: 15 residues. Unmatched junction bases numbered 6, after V lost 4 bases and J lost 4 bases. DNA for the CDR3: TGTGCCAGCAGCCCAGGACAGGGGGCAGCCTATGGCTACACCTTC. This translates into CASSPGQGAAYGYTF.

The chain has TRBV30 and TRBJ1-5; tentatively, D is TRBD1 (5 bases). Between the trimmed V and J ends, which lost 1 base and 5 bases, there was a span of 12 bases. Per the germline V gene, CDR1 is GTSNPN and CDR2 is SVGIG (reference sequence). The CDR3 length is 14 residues. The CDR3 nucleotides are TGTGCCTGGAGTGCCGACACGACAGATCAGCCCCAGCATTTT. This encodes CAWSADTTDQPQHF. The variable domain in full, completed from reference TRBV30 and TRBJ1-5, reads SQTIHQWPATLVQPVGSPLSLECTVEGTSNPNLYWYRQAAGRGLQLLFYSVGIGQISSEVPQNLSASRPQDRQFILSSKKLLLSDSGFYLCAWSADTTDQPQHFGDGTRLSIL.

This chain joins TRBV29-1 and TRBJ2-7; no clear D gene. The CDR3 consists of 12 residues. Trimming stripped 0 bases from V and 7 bases from J, with 10 bases between. Germline CDR1 SQVTM, CDR2 ANQGSEA. This CDR3 reads CSVEENAEEQYF. The CDR3 DNA reads TGCAGCGTTGAAGAGAACGCGGAGGAGCAGTACTTC.

The chain is built from TRBV30 and TRBJ1-5; D is unclear. The V gene lost 0 bases and the J gene lost 4 bases, with 7 bases spanning the gap. The CDR3 covers 13 residues. Germline CDR1 and CDR2: GTSNPN and SVGIG (reference sequence). DNA for the CDR3: TGTGCCTGGAGTGTTGGTTTTAATCAGCCCCAGCATTTT. This gives the protein CAWSVGFNQPQHF.

The V gene is TRBV6-1, the J gene TRBJ2-2; TRBD1 aligns across 7 bases. Germline CDR1 reads MNHNS; CDR2 reads SASEGT. V gave up 4 bases and J gave up 2 bases; unmatched junction bases: 7. This CDR3 comprises 16 residues. The CDR3 sequence: CASSATGQLNTGELFF. CDR3 bases: TGTGCCAGCAGTGCCACGGGACAGCTTAACACCGGGGAGCTGTTTTTT.

The gene calls are TRBV7-9 and TRBJ2-1, with D possibly called TRBD1 or TRBD2 (6 bases each). The CDR3 runs 16 residues. Trimming removed 1 base from V and 6 bases from J, with 16 bases in between. Per germline, CDR1 SEHNR and CDR2 FQNEAQ (reference sequence). The CDR3 here is CASSLGTRGQPNEQFF. In DNA, the CDR3 is TGTGCCAGCAGCTTAGGTACCCGGGGGCAACCCAATGAGCAGTTCTTC.

This clone occurred once. The chain couples TRBV7-4 to TRBJ2-5, with 11 nucleotides matching TRBD2. V shed 3 bases and J 4 bases; nucleotides not matched to a gene: 1. The germline V gene has CDR1 SGHVT and CDR2 SQSDAQ. The CDR3 runs to 14 residues. The CDR3 bases are TGTGCCAGCAGCTTCGGGACTAGCGGAGAGACCCAGTACTTC. This sequence encodes CASSFGTSGETQYF.

CDR3 sequence reads: CASSPSPLFRTGAREQYF. The CDR3 region has the DNA TGTGCCAGCTCACCATCTCCACTATTTCGGACAGGGGCTAGGGAGCAGTACTTC. This chain joins TRBV18 and TRBJ2-7, with 9 bases fitting TRBD1. Germline loops: CDR1 KGHSH, CDR2 LQKENI. The CDR3 is 18 residues long. The J segment lost 7 bases and the V segment lost 2 bases, leaving 18 bases of the junction unmatched. Based on the CDR3 plus reference TRBV18 and TRBJ2-7, the full variable domain is NAGVMQNPRHLVRRRGQEARLRCSPMKGHSHVYWYRQLPEEGLKFMVYLQKENIIDESGMPKERFSAEFPKEGPSILRIQQVVRGDSAAYFCASSPSPLFRTGAREQYFGPGTRLTVT.

This chain joins TRBV20-1 and TRBJ2-5; no firm D call. Trimming cost V 3 bases and J 5 bases, with 4 bases left between them. From germline, CDR1 is DFQATT and CDR2 SNEGSKA (reference sequence). CDR3 length: 10 amino acids. The CDR3 loop is CSASSETQYF. CDR3 nucleotides: TGCAGTGCTAGTAGTGAGACCCAGTACTTC.

The chain has TRBV14 and TRBJ2-7, with D possibly being TRBD2 (6 bases). Germline CDR1 reads SGHDN; CDR2 reads FVKESK. The V end was cut by 1 base, the J end by 4 bases, with 14 bases between. The CDR3 is 15 amino acids. CDR3 nucleotides: TGTGCCAGCAGCCAAGGGGCCCCCGCGGGGTACGAGCAGTACGTC. Protein product: CASSQGAPAGYEQYV.

The sample holds one count of this clone. CDR3 DNA sequence: TGTGCCAGCAGCTCAGGGGACAGTGGCCACGAGCAGTACGTC. Translation gives CASSSGDSGHEQYV. The rearrangement uses TRBV11-2 and TRBJ2-7; 7 bases match TRBD1. Trimming at V came to 4 bases and at J to 5 bases, leaving 8 bases not matched to a gene. The CDR3 loop spans 14 amino acids. CDR1 SGHAT and CDR2 FQNNGV come from the germline V gene.